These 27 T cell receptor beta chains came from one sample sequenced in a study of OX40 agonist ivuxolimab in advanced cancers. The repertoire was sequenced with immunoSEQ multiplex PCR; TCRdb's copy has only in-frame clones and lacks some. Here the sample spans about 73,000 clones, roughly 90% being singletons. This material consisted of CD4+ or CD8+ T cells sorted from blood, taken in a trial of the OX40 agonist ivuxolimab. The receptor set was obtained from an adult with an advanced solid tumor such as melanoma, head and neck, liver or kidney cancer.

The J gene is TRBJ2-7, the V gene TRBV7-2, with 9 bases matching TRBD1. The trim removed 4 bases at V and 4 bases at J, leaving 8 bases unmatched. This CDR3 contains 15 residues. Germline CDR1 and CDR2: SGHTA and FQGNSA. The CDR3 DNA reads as TGTGCCAGCAGCTCCCCCGACAGGGGGAGATACGAGCAGTACTTC. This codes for CASSSPDRGRYEQYF.

The CDR3 region has the DNA TGCGCCAGCACTAGCACAGATACGCAGTATTTT. Its protein is CASTSTDTQYF. The chain carries TRBV10-2 and TRBJ2-3; D not certain. CDR3 length: 11 residues. Looked up from germline, CDR1 is WSHSY and CDR2 is SAAADI. V was clipped by 7 bases and J by 0 bases, with 2 bases between them.

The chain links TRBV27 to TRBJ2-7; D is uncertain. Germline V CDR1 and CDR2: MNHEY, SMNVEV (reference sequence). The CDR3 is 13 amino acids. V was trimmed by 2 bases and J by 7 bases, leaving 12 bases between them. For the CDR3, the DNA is TGTGCCAGCAGTTTAGGACGCTCGAGGGAGCAGTACTTC. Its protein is CASSLGRSREQYF.

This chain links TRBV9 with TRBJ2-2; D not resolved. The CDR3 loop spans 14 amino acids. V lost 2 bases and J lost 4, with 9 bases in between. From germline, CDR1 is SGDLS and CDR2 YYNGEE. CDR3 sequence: CASSVRVGTGELFF. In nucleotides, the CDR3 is TGTGCCAGCAGCGTCCGGGTGGGCACCGGGGAGCTGTTTTTT.

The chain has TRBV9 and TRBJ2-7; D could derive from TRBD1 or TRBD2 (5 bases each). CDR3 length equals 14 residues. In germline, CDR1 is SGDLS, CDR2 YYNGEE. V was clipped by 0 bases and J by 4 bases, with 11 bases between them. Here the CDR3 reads CASSVDLGEYEQYF. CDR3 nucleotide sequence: TGTGCCAGCAGCGTAGATCTGGGGGAGTACGAGCAGTACTTC.

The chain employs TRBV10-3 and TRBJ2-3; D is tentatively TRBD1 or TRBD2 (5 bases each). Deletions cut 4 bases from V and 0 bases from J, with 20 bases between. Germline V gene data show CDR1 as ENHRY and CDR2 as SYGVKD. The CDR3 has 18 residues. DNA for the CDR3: TGTGCCATCAGTGGGACCTGGACGGGGCAGTCTAGCACAGATACGCAGTATTTT. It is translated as CAISGTWTGQSSTDTQYF.

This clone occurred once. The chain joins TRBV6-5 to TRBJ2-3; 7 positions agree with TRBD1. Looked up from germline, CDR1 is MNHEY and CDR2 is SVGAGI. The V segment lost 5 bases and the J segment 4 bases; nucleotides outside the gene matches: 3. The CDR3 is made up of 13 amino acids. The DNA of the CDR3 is TGTGCCAGCAGTAACCAGGGGGCAGATACGCAGTATTTT. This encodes CASSNQGADTQYF.

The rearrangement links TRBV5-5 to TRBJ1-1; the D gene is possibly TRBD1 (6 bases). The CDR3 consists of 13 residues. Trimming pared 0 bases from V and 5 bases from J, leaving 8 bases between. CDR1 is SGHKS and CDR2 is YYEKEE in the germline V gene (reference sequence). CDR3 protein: CASSLVGATEAFF. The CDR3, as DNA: TGTGCCAGCAGCTTGGTGGGGGCTACTGAAGCTTTCTTT. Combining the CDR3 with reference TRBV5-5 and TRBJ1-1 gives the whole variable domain DAGVTQSPTHLIKTRGQQVTLRCSPISGHKSVSWYQQVLGQGPQFIFQYYEKEERGRGNFPDRFSARQFPNYSSELNVNALLLGDSALYLCASSLVGATEAFFGQGTRLTVV.

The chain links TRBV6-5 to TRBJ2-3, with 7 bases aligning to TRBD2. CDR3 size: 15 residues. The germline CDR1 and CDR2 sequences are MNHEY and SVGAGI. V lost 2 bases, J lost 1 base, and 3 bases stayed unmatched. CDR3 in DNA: TGTGCCAGCAGTTACAAGGCGGGGGGCACAGATACGCAGTATTTT. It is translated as CASSYKAGGTDTQYF.

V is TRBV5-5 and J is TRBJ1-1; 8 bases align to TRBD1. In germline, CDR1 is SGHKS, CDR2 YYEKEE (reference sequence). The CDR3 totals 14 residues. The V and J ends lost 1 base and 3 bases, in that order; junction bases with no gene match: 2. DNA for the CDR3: TGTGCCAGCAGCTTGCACAGGGGGGACACTGAAGCTTTCTTT. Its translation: CASSLHRGDTEAFF.

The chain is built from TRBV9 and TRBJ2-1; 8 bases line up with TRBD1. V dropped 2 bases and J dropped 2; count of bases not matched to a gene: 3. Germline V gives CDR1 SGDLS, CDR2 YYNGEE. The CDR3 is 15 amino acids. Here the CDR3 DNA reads TGTGCCAGCAGCGTGCAGGGACAGGCCTACAATGAGCAGTTCTTC. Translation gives CASSVQGQAYNEQFF.

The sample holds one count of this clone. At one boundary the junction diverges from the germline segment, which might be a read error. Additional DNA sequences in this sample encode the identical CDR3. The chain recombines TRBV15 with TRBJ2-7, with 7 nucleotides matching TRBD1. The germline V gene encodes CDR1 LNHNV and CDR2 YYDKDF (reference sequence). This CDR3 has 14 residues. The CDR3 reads CATSREGQPYEQYF. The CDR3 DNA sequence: TGTGCCACCAGTAGAGAGGGACAGCCCTACGAGCAGTACTTC.

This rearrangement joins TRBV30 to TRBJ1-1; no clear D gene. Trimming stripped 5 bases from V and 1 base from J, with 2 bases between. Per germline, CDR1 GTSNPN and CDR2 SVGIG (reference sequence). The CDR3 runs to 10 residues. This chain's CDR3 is CAWGNTEAFF. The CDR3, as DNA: TGTGCCTGGGGGAACACTGAAGCTTTCTTT.

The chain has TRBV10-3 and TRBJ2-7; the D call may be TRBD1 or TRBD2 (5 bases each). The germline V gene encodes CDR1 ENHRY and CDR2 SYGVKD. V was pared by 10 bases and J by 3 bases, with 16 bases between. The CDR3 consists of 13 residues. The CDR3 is CATMGDGNYEQYF. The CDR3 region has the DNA TGTGCCACCATGGGGGACGGCAACTACGAGCAGTACTTC.

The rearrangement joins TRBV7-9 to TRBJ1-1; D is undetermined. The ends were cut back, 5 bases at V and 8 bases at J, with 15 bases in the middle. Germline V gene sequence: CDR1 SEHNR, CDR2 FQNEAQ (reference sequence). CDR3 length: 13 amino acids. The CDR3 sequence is CASSTPVRGEAFF. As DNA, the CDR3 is TGTGCCAGCAGCACCCCCGTCCGAGGGGAAGCTTTCTTT.

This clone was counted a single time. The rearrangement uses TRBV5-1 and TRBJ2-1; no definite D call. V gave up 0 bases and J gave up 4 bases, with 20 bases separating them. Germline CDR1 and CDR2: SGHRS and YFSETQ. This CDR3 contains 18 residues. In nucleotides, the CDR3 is TGCGCCAGCAGCTTGGCTGAGGTTACTCCTTCCGCTTACAATGAGCAGTTCTTC. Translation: CASSLAEVTPSAYNEQFF.

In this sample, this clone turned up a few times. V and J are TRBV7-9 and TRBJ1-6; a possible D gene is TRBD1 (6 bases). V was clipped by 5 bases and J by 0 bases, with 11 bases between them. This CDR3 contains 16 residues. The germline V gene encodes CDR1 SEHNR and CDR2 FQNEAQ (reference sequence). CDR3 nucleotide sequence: TGTGCCAGCAGCCCGGGACACAGCTCCTATAATTCACCCCTCCACTTT. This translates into CASSPGHSSYNSPLHF.

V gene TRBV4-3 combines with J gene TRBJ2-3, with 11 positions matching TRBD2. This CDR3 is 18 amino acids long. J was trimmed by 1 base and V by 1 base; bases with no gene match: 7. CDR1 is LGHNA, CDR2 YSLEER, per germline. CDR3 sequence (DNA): TGCGCCAGCAGCCAAGTTATTTCGGGACTAGCGGGCACAGATACGCAGTATTTT. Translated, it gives CASSQVISGLAGTDTQYF.

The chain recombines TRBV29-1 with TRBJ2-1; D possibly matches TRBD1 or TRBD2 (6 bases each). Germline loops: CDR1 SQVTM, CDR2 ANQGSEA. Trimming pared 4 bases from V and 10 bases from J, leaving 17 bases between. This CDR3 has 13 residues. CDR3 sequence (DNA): TGCAGCGTTGTGGGGGGCGGTGAGGGCGAGCAGTTCTTC. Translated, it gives CSVVGGGEGEQFF.

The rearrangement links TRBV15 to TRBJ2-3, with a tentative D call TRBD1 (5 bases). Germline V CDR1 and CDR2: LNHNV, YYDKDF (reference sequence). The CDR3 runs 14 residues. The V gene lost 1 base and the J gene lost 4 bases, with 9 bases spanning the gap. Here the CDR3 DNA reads TGTGCCACCAGCAGAGTGGCAGGGCCAGATACGCAGTATTTT. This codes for CATSRVAGPDTQYF. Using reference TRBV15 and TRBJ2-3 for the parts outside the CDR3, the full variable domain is DAMVIQNPRYQVTQFGKPVTLSCSQTLNHNVMYWYQQKSSQAPKLLFHYYDKDFNNEADTPDNFQSRRPNTSFCFLDIRSPGLGDTAMYLCATSRVAGPDTQYFGPGTRLTVL.

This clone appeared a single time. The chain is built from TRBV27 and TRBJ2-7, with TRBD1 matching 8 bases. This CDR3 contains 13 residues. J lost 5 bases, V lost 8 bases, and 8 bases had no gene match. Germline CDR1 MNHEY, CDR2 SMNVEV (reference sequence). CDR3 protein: CASSPDRGNEQYF. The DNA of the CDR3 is TGTGCCAGCTCCCCCGACAGGGGAAACGAGCAGTACTTC.

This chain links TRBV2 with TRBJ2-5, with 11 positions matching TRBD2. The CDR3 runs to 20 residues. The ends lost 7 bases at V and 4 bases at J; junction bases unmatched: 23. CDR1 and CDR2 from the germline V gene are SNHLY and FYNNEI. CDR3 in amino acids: CASNSPPRLAGTADRETQYF. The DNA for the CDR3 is TGTGCCAGCAATTCTCCCCCCCGACTAGCGGGGACTGCGGATAGAGAGACCCAGTACTTC.

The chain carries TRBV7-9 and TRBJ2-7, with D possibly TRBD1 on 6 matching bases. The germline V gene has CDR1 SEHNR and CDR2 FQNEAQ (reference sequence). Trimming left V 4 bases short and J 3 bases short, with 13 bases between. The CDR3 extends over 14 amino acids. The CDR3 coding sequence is TGTGCCAGCAGCTCCGGGACACTGTTCTACGAGCAGTACTTC. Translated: CASSSGTLFYEQYF.

DNA for the CDR3: TGCGCCAGCAGCCAAGGTCCGATGGGGTCGGCTGAAAAACTGTTTTTT. Translation gives CASSQGPMGSAEKLFF. The chain has TRBV4-3 and TRBJ1-4; the D is unclear. The CDR3 sequence is 16 residues long. The ends were cut back, 1 base at V and 7 bases at J, with 16 bases in the middle. Germline V gene data show CDR1 as LGHNA and CDR2 as YSLEER.

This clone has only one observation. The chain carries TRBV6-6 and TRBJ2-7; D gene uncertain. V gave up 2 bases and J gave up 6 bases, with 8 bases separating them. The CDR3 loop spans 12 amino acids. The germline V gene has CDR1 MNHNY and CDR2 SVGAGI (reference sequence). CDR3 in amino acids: CASSYTNAEQYF. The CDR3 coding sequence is TGTGCCAGCAGTTACACTAACGCCGAGCAGTACTTC.

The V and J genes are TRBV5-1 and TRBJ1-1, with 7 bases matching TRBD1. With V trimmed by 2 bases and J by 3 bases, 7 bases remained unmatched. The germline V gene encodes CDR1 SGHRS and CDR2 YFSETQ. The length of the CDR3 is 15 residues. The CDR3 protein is CASSLRQGLHTEAFF. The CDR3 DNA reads TGCGCCAGCAGCTTAAGACAGGGTCTCCACACTGAAGCTTTCTTT.

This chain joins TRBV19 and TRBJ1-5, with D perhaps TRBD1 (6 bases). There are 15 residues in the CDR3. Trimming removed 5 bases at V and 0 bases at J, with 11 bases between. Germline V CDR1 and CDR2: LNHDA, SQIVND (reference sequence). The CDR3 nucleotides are TGTGCCAGTAGTCTTGACAGGTATAGCAATCAGCCCCAGCATTTT. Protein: CASSLDRYSNQPQHF.